This TCR beta chain derives from a study of cytomegalovirus exposure and HLA in healthy donors. At the level of the study: Earlier, 150 million to 200 million T cells were analyzed, and more than 100 million unique TCR beta sequences were found among them.

The CDR3 contains 14 residues. Per the germline V gene, CDR1 is SGDLS and CDR2 is YYNGEE. With 0 bases removed from V and 4 bases from J, the gap between germline ends came to 9 bases. On this clone itself: Its antigen is still unknown.

Whole-study results and caveats: Specificity of a few CMV-associated chains for CMV antigens was verified in vitro. For most TCR sequences rarity was the rule, although some public TCRs occurred in many donors.

PCR involved 60 Vbeta and 13 Jbeta primers. The data were produced by immunoSEQ multiplex PCR, yet TCRdb's version contains in-frame clones alone and is incomplete. The sample consists of under 300,000 clones, around 80% of them appearing once. The gene calls are TRBV9 and TRBJ2-3; the D is unclear. The receptor's source is a woman aged 55-70 years in good health and CMV-seropositive. Material for sequencing was PBMCs. The CDR3 nucleotides are TGTGCCAGCAGCGTAGTCGGGTTCCCAGATACGCAGTATTTT. Translating it yields CASSVVGFPDTQYF.